The 25 T cell receptor beta chains below come from one sample, sequenced in a study of cytomegalovirus exposure and HLA in healthy donors. Researchers ran the PCR with 60 Vbeta and 13 Jbeta primers. Generated by immunoSEQ multiplex PCR, the TCRdb table keeps only in-frame clones and is missing some. This sample's table has 75,000 to 80,000 clones. The sample consisted of PBMCs. Receptor source: a man aged 18 to 29 in good health and CMV-seropositive.

This chain connects TRBV7-3 to TRBJ2-5, with TRBD1 matching over 9 bases. The trim removed 6 bases at V and 2 bases at J, leaving 1 base unmatched. Germline CDR1 SGHTA, CDR2 FQGTGA. The CDR3 runs 13 residues. The CDR3 reads CASSDRGQETQYF. The CDR3 DNA reads TGTGCCAGCAGTGACAGGGGGCAAGAGACCCAGTACTTC.

This chain joins TRBV25-1 and TRBJ2-1; D is ambiguous. The CDR3 length is 16 residues. The V gene's germline CDR1 is MGHDK and CDR2 SYGVNS. V lost 5 bases and J 3 bases, leaving 17 bases between the germline ends. CDR3 DNA: TGTGCCAGCAGTTCCCAACCACTTACTATCTACAATGAGCAGTTCTTC. This encodes CASSSQPLTIYNEQFF.

V and J are TRBV7-9 and TRBJ2-5; tentatively, D is TRBD1 (5 bases). Germline V lookup: CDR1 SEHNR, CDR2 FQNEAQ (reference sequence). The CDR3 is 14 amino acids. Trimming stripped 5 bases from V and 3 bases from J, with 13 bases between. The CDR3 bases are TGTGCCAGCAGCGTGATGACAGCTGAAGAGACCCAGTACTTC. Protein product: CASSVMTAEETQYF.

A word on this clone: This sample includes further DNA sequences coding for the same CDR3. The rearrangement joins TRBV19 to TRBJ1-6; 8 bases match TRBD1. Germline V lookup: CDR1 LNHDA, CDR2 SQIVND (reference sequence). There are 14 residues in the CDR3. Germline trimming cut 4 bases from V and 10 bases from J; bases unmatched to any gene: 6. The CDR3, as DNA: TGTGCCAGTAGTAGCGGACAGGGAAGCTCACCCCTCCACTTT. Its protein is CASSSGQGSSPLHF.

The chain uses TRBV9 and TRBJ1-4, with unresolved D. Germline V gene sequence: CDR1 SGDLS, CDR2 YYNGEE. V was clipped by 2 bases and J by 0 bases, with 14 bases between them. The length of the CDR3 is 17 residues. The CDR3 protein is CASSVGGPSPTNEKLFF. The CDR3 DNA reads TGTGCCAGCAGCGTGGGTGGGCCCTCGCCAACTAATGAAAAACTGTTTTTT.

The V and J genes are TRBV28 and TRBJ1-2; TRBD1 matches 7 bases. V lost 8 bases to trimming and J lost 4 bases; unmatched junction nucleotides: 13. The CDR3 length is 15 residues. Per germline, CDR1 MDHEN and CDR2 SYDVKM. The CDR3 spells CASLSTKGDSYGYTF. DNA of the CDR3: TGTGCCAGCCTATCGACCAAGGGGGACAGCTATGGCTACACCTTC.

The V gene is TRBV7-9, the J gene TRBJ2-5; 7 positions agree with TRBD2. Germline CDR1 is SEHNR and CDR2 is FQNEAQ (reference sequence). This CDR3 region has 15 residues. J lost 4 bases, V lost 5 bases, and 10 bases had no gene match. This CDR3 is CASSHGDYEGETQYF. Here the CDR3 DNA reads TGTGCCAGCAGCCACGGGGACTACGAGGGAGAGACCCAGTACTTC.

The CDR3 DNA is TGCGCCAGCAGCGGGACAGGGAACACCGGGGAGCTGTTTTTT. It specifies CASSGTGNTGELFF. J is TRBJ2-2 and V is TRBV5-1, with 8 nucleotides matching TRBD1. Trimming took 4 bases from V and 1 from J; bases not matched to a gene: 0. The CDR3 loop spans 14 amino acids. CDR1 and CDR2 from the germline V gene are SGHRS and YFSETQ.

The chain uses TRBV6-1 and TRBJ1-1; 12 nucleotides agree with TRBD1. CDR3 length: 16 residues. Looked up from germline, CDR1 is MNHNS and CDR2 is SASEGT. V was clipped by 2 bases and J by 8 bases; unmatched bases: 9. CDR3 sequence reads: CASSELRGQGAPEAFF. In DNA form, the CDR3 reads TGTGCCAGCAGTGAATTAAGGGGACAGGGGGCTCCGGAAGCTTTCTTT.

V and J are TRBV21-1 and TRBJ1-1; the D segment call TRBD1 is taken from the table without a DNA check. TRBV21-1 has pseudogene status. This CDR3 contains 16 residues. The DNA for the CDR3 is TGTGCCAGCAGCAAAGGGCCCCGGGACAGGGGTACTGAAGCTTTCTTT. This sequence encodes CASSKGPRDRGTEAFF.

V is TRBV7-2 and J is TRBJ2-7, with 9 nucleotides matching TRBD2. V was pared by 5 bases and J by 3 bases, with 5 bases of the junction left unmatched. The CDR3 contains 14 residues. Germline V lookup: CDR1 SGHTA, CDR2 FQGNSA. CDR3 nucleotide sequence: TGTGCCAGCAGCCCGGGACTAGCCAACTACGAGCAGTACTTC. Translation gives CASSPGLANYEQYF.

The rearrangement joins TRBV5-1 to TRBJ2-7; the D gene is possibly TRBD2 (6 bases). This CDR3 region has 13 residues. Germline V gives CDR1 SGHRS, CDR2 YFSETQ. Trimming stripped 3 bases from V and 7 bases from J, with 14 bases between. This CDR3 reads CASSSGTSGEQYF. In nucleotides, the CDR3 is TGCGCCAGCAGCTCCGGGACTTCTGGGGAGCAGTACTTC. Supplemented by reference TRBV5-1 and TRBJ2-7, the full variable domain reads KAGVTQTPRYLIKTRGQQVTLSCSPISGHRSVSWYQQTPGQGLQFLFEYFSETQRNKGNFPGRFSGRQFSNSRSEMNVSTLELGDSALYLCASSSGTSGEQYFGPGTRLTVT.

This chain links TRBV27 with TRBJ1-2, with D possibly matching TRBD1 (5 bases). The CDR3 contains 13 residues. Per the germline V gene, CDR1 is MNHEY and CDR2 is SMNVEV (reference sequence). Trimming stripped 3 bases from V and 8 bases from J, with 13 bases between. The CDR3 protein is CASSFTGVGGYTF. CDR3 in DNA: TGTGCCAGCAGTTTTACGGGGGTCGGGGGCTACACCTTC.

The V call is TRBV25-1, the J call TRBJ2-7; no firm D call. V dropped 6 bases and J dropped 2 bases, with 11 bases sitting between them. The CDR3 runs to 13 residues. Germline V gives CDR1 MGHDK, CDR2 SYGVNS. The CDR3 DNA sequence: TGTGCCAGCAGCGCAACTACTACCTACGAGCAGTACTTC. Translating it yields CASSATTTYEQYF.

The rearrangement links TRBV7-7 to TRBJ2-1, with 8 bases matching TRBD1. The germline V gene encodes CDR1 SSHAT and CDR2 FNYEAQ (reference sequence). This CDR3 region has 14 residues. With 11 bases clipped from V and 9 bases from J, the junction kept 15 bases outside the gene matches. The CDR3 loop reads CAGPGQGGEGEQFF. As DNA, the CDR3 is TGTGCCGGCCCCGGACAGGGAGGTGAGGGTGAGCAGTTCTTC.

The rearrangement links TRBV28 to TRBJ1-2, with D unclear. This CDR3 is 14 amino acids long. Per the germline V gene, CDR1 is MDHEN and CDR2 is SYDVKM. The V gene lost 11 bases and the J gene lost 6 bases, with 22 bases spanning the gap. Here the CDR3 reads CAARSLRGSHGYTF. CDR3 in DNA: TGTGCCGCCCGTTCCCTTCGGGGTAGCCATGGCTACACCTTC.

J is TRBJ2-3 and V is TRBV28; perhaps TRBD1 as D (6 bases). Trimming cost V 6 bases and J 6 bases, with 19 bases left between them. The CDR3 length is 15 residues. Germline CDR1 MDHEN, CDR2 SYDVKM. In DNA form, the CDR3 reads TGTGCCAGCAGCCGCCCCGGGCAGGGGCTGGATACGCAGTATTTT. This sequence encodes CASSRPGQGLDTQYF.

This chain connects TRBV27 to TRBJ1-2, with unresolved D. Germline CDR1 and CDR2: MNHEY and SMNVEV (reference sequence). There are 13 residues in the CDR3. V lost 2 bases, J lost 8 bases, and 12 bases lay in between. The CDR3 reads CASSLVGMGGYTF. The CDR3 DNA sequence: TGTGCCAGCAGTTTAGTCGGGATGGGGGGCTACACCTTC.

The chain carries TRBV11-2 and TRBJ1-1; D is uncertain. This CDR3 region has 14 residues. Germline CDR1 SGHAT, CDR2 FQNNGV. Trimming stripped 6 bases from V and 6 bases from J, with 17 bases between. This CDR3 reads CASSSLRGGAEAFF. The CDR3 bases are TGTGCCAGCAGTTCCTTACGGGGTGGGGCTGAAGCTTTCTTT.

The rearrangement joins TRBV4-1 to TRBJ2-3, with D perhaps TRBD1 (5 bases). V shed 0 bases and J shed 2 bases, with 12 bases lying between them. The CDR3 sequence is 16 residues long. Germline V gene sequence: CDR1 MGHRA, CDR2 YSYEKL. CDR3 sequence: CASSQEGAAYTDTQYF. CDR3 coding DNA: TGCGCCAGCAGCCAAGAAGGGGCCGCTTACACAGATACGCAGTATTTT.

The chain carries TRBV18 and TRBJ2-7; 11 nucleotides line up with TRBD2. CDR3 length equals 15 residues. The V gene end was trimmed by 3 bases and the J gene end by 1 base; junction bases not matched to a gene: 2. The germline V gene encodes CDR1 KGHSH and CDR2 LQKENI. The CDR3 DNA reads as TGTGCCAGCTCACCGGGACTAGCGGTATCCTACGAGCAGTACTTC. It codes for CASSPGLAVSYEQYF.

The chain links TRBV5-1 to TRBJ1-4, with D maybe TRBD1 (5 bases). The CDR3 is 16 residues long. V lost 2 bases and J 0 bases, leaving 11 bases between the germline ends. CDR1 and CDR2 from the germline V gene are SGHRS and YFSETQ. The CDR3 nucleotides are TGCGCCAGCAGCTTAGGGGATCTTGCAACTAATGAAAAACTGTTTTTT. Its translation is CASSLGDLATNEKLFF.

Regarding this clone: An end of the junction does not agree with germline; a read error may underlie this. The CDR3 nucleotides read TGCGTCAGCAGCTCATTAGCCAGTGATGGCTACACCTTC. Encoded protein: CVSSSLASDGYTF. The genes are TRBV5-1 and TRBJ1-2, with D unclear. Germline CDR1 reads SGHRS; CDR2 reads YFSETQ. This CDR3 region has 13 residues.

V usage is TRBV28 and J usage is TRBJ2-7; 10 bases are a match to TRBD2. Per the germline V gene, CDR1 is MDHEN and CDR2 is SYDVKM. The CDR3 runs 14 residues. The V segment lost 2 bases and the J segment 7 bases; nucleotides outside the gene matches: 5. Here the CDR3 reads CASSLTASGGEQYF. The DNA of the CDR3 is TGTGCCAGCAGTTTAACCGCTAGCGGGGGAGAGCAGTACTTC.

The gene calls are TRBV6-5 and TRBJ1-6, with 9 bases aligning to TRBD1. The V segment lost 7 bases and the J segment 10 bases; nucleotides outside the gene matches: 8. Germline V CDR1 and CDR2: MNHEY, SVGAGI. The CDR3 loop spans 14 amino acids. CDR3 protein: CASTPGQGSSPLHF. The CDR3 DNA reads TGTGCCAGCACTCCGGGACAGGGTTCCTCACCCCTCCACTTT.